The 31 T cell receptor beta chains below come from one sample, sequenced in a study of shared clonotypes between healthy human individuals (dated by TCRdb to about 2020). Library preparation used the immunoSEQ multiplex PCR assay. Drawn from immuneACCESS, this table holds only the in-frame rearrangements with V and J called that TCRdb kept. Clones are partly lost; checked studies trace under half to an unresolved V gene and leave the rest unexplained. The sample contains roughly 2 million clones, nearly 97% of them found a single time. Jointly, the top ten make up over 0.1% of the sample. The sequenced material came from naive CD4+ T cells sorted from blood. The cell subset or site label for this specimen denotes: CD45RA+ positively selected. These receptors were collected from a man between 18 and 29 years old in good health.

The chain couples TRBV19 to TRBJ2-5; 9 bases fit TRBD1. The assigned J gene may be wrong: the sequence end matches TRBJ2-7 better. The CDR3 contains 15 residues. Germline-derived CDR1 and CDR2 are LNHDA and SQIVND (reference sequence). The CDR3 region is CASSRGTGSSYEQYF. The CDR3 region has the DNA TGTGCCAGTAGCCGCGGGACAGGGAGCTCCTACGAGCAGTACTTC.

This chain uses TRBV5-1 with TRBJ2-5, with TRBD1 matching over 7 bases. The junction had 7 bases not matched to a gene; V was cut back by 0 bases and J by 5 bases. CDR3 size: 15 residues. The germline V gene has CDR1 SGHRS and CDR2 YFSETQ. Written as DNA, the CDR3 is TGCGCCAGCAGCTTGGTAGGGACAGTCGGTGAGACCCAGTACTTC. Protein product: CASSLVGTVGETQYF.

The chain combines TRBV10-1 with TRBJ2-4; TRBD1 might be the D (6 bases). Between the trimmed V and J ends, which lost 3 bases and 2 bases, there was a span of 11 bases. This CDR3 is 15 amino acids long. Germline V gene lookup returns CDR1 WNHNN and CDR2 SYGVQD (reference sequence). CDR3 residues: CASSDYRASKNIQYF. The CDR3, as DNA: TGCGCCAGCAGTGACTACAGGGCCTCCAAAAACATTCAGTACTTC.

This clone showed up just once. The sample contains more than one DNA sequence encoding this CDR3. V gene TRBV11-2 combines with J gene TRBJ1-1; tentative D call: TRBD1 (6 bases). CDR1 is SGHAT and CDR2 is FQNNGV in the germline V gene. V was clipped by 3 bases and J by 2 bases, with 10 bases between them. The CDR3 loop spans 14 amino acids. The CDR3 DNA follows: TGTGCCAGCAGCTTTAGCGGGACAAACACTGAAGCTTTCTTT. Translating gives CASSFSGTNTEAFF.

The chain employs TRBV5-6 and TRBJ1-1; the D gene is possibly TRBD1 (5 bases). The CDR3 loop spans 16 amino acids. V shed 3 bases and J shed 1 base, with 16 bases lying between them. CDR1 is SGHDT and CDR2 is YYEEEE in the germline V gene. The CDR3 protein is CASSWGLMAKNTEAFF. The CDR3 DNA reads as TGTGCCAGCAGCTGGGGGTTGATGGCCAAGAACACTGAAGCTTTCTTT.

The CDR3, as DNA: TGTGCCACCGTTGACAGAGCCAATTCACCCCTCCACTTT. It is translated as CATVDRANSPLHF. The rearrangement joins TRBV6-1 to TRBJ1-6; D might be TRBD1 (5 bases). Trimming cost V 10 bases and J 7 bases, with 14 bases left between them. CDR1 MNHNS and CDR2 SASEGT come from the germline V gene. CDR3 length: 13 residues.

CDR3 sequence: CASSLDTPFNSPLHF. The DNA of the CDR3 is TGTGCCAGCAGCCTGGACACTCCATTTAATTCACCCCTCCACTTT. The rearrangement links TRBV5-4 to TRBJ1-6; TRBD1 is a possible D gene (5 bases). Germline loops: CDR1 SGHNT, CDR2 YYREEE (reference sequence). This CDR3 is built from 15 residues. Deletions cut 4 bases from V and 6 bases from J, with 14 bases between.

This chain links TRBV7-2 with TRBJ2-7; 13 nucleotides align to TRBD2. The ends lost 4 bases at V and 2 bases at J; junction bases unmatched: 11. Germline CDR1 is SGHTA and CDR2 is FQGNSA. The CDR3 runs 18 residues. The CDR3 DNA follows: TGTGCCAGCAGCTACGGACTAGCGGGAGAGGTTCCCACCTACGAGCAGTACTTC. Translated: CASSYGLAGEVPTYEQYF. The entire variable domain, with the rest obtained from reference TRBV7-2 and TRBJ2-7, is as follows: GAGVSQSPSNKVTEKGKDVELRCDPISGHTALYWYRQSLGQGLEFLIYFQGNSAPDKSGLPSDRFSAERTGGSVSTLTIQRTQQEDSAVYLCASSYGLAGEVPTYEQYFGPGTRLTVT.

V usage is TRBV7-2 and J usage is TRBJ2-7; D assignment may be TRBD1 or TRBD2 (5 bases each). The V and J ends lost 5 bases and 2 bases respectively, with 13 bases between them. In germline, CDR1 is SGHTA, CDR2 FQGNSA. CDR3 length: 14 residues. The CDR3 region has the DNA TGTGCCAGCAGCCCTAGGGACGGTACCTACGAGCAGTACTTC. Amino acids: CASSPRDGTYEQYF. Together with reference TRBV7-2 and TRBJ2-7, the CDR3 gives the full variable domain: GAGVSQSPSNKVTEKGKDVELRCDPISGHTALYWYRQSLGQGLEFLIYFQGNSAPDKSGLPSDRFSAERTGGSVSTLTIQRTQQEDSAVYLCASSPRDGTYEQYFGPGTRLTVT.

J is TRBJ2-1 and V is TRBV6-5; TRBD1 is a possible D gene (5 bases). V lost 0 bases, J lost 7 bases, and 13 bases lay in between. The CDR3 is made up of 15 amino acids. Germline-derived CDR1 and CDR2 are MNHEY and SVGAGI. The CDR3 DNA is TGTGCCAGCAGTTACTCTTCGGGCAGGGCGAATGAGCAGTTCTTC. Residues: CASSYSSGRANEQFF.

The J gene is TRBJ1-2, the V gene TRBV30; maybe TRBD1 (5 bases). CDR3 length: 15 amino acids. Looked up from germline, CDR1 is GTSNPN and CDR2 is SVGIG (reference sequence). Trimming shortened V by 0 bases and J by 3 bases, and 14 bases separated the two germline ends. The CDR3 DNA reads as TGTGCCTGGAGTGTGAATGGTCGGGGACACTATGGCTACACCTTC. Encoded protein: CAWSVNGRGHYGYTF.

As regards this clone: One end of the junction varies from germline; a read error may be responsible. The rearrangement links TRBV2 to TRBJ2-3; TRBD2 aligns across 10 bases. Germline values: CDR1 SNHLY, CDR2 FYNNEI. This CDR3 is 11 amino acids long. CDR3 amino acids: CASELAGYLDF. In DNA form, the CDR3 reads TGTGCCAGCGAACTAGCGGGGTACTTGGATTTT.

This chain uses TRBV2 with TRBJ1-4; the D is unclear. Germline V gives CDR1 SNHLY, CDR2 FYNNEI. CDR3 size: 12 residues. Trimming removed 6 bases from V and 0 bases from J, with 2 bases in between. The CDR3 region is CASSATNEKLFF. In DNA form, the CDR3 reads TGTGCCAGCAGCGCAACTAATGAAAAACTGTTTTTT. Full variable domain (missing parts from reference TRBV2 and TRBJ1-4): EPEVTQTPSHQVTQMGQEVILRCVPISNHLYFYWYRQILGQKVEFLVSFYNNEISEKSEIFDDQFSVERPDGSNFTLKIRSTKLEDSAMYFCASSATNEKLFFGSGTQLSVL.

V is TRBV6-1 and J is TRBJ2-7, with D maybe TRBD2 (6 bases). Per germline, CDR1 MNHNS and CDR2 SASEGT. CDR3 length: 14 amino acids. The V and J ends lost 7 bases and 1 base respectively, with 14 bases between them. The CDR3 bases are TGTGCCAGCACCGGAGGGGAACGGTCCTACGAGCAGTACTTC. As protein: CASTGGERSYEQYF.

V gene TRBV7-3 combines with J gene TRBJ1-1; D is undetermined. The V end was cut by 2 bases, the J end by 1 base, with 5 bases between. This CDR3 has 13 residues. Looked up from germline, CDR1 is SGHTA and CDR2 is FQGTGA. For the CDR3, the DNA is TGTGCCAGCAGCTTAGCCACGAACACTGAAGCTTTCTTT. Encoded protein: CASSLATNTEAFF.

In regard to this clone: The sample contains more than one DNA sequence encoding this CDR3. The V gene is TRBV28, the J gene TRBJ1-2; no reliable D call. Trimming stripped 5 bases from V and 4 bases from J, with 8 bases between. Per the germline V gene, CDR1 is MDHEN and CDR2 is SYDVKM. The CDR3 extends over 12 amino acids. The CDR3 reads CASSLPLYGYTF. CDR3 sequence (DNA): TGTGCCAGCAGTCTCCCCCTCTATGGCTACACCTTC.

The CDR3: CASSLGPGVLGNQPQHF. CDR3 sequence (DNA): TGCGCCAGCAGCTTGGGGCCTGGTGTTCTCGGCAATCAGCCCCAGCATTTT. V usage is TRBV5-1 and J usage is TRBJ1-5; D remains unclear. This CDR3 comprises 17 residues. Per the germline V gene, CDR1 is SGHRS and CDR2 is YFSETQ. V gave up 0 bases and J gave up 2 bases, with 15 bases separating them.

Only one count was recorded for this clone. The chain links TRBV10-3 to TRBJ2-7, with TRBD1 matching over 7 bases. Germline V gives CDR1 ENHRY, CDR2 SYGVKD. The CDR3 covers 13 residues. V lost 7 bases and J lost 3; bases outside the gene matches: 6. In nucleotides, the CDR3 is TGTGCCATCAACCCAGGGGGTCTCTACGAGCAGTACTTC. Encoded protein: CAINPGGLYEQYF.

The gene calls are TRBV2 and TRBJ2-2; D tentatively reads TRBD1 or TRBD2 (5 bases each). Looked up from germline, CDR1 is SNHLY and CDR2 is FYNNEI. Trimming removed 6 bases at V and 3 bases at J, with 14 bases between. The CDR3 sequence is 15 residues long. The CDR3 DNA reads as TGTGCCAGCAGCCCGCCTGGGGGTTACACCGGGGAGCTGTTTTTT. This sequence encodes CASSPPGGYTGELFF.

Regarding this clone: This same CDR3 is encoded by further DNA sequences in the sample. The chain has TRBV9 and TRBJ2-7, with TRBD1 matching over 9 bases. Germline V gene sequence: CDR1 SGDLS, CDR2 YYNGEE. This CDR3 contains 15 residues. V shed 2 bases, J shed 2 bases, and the junction held 5 bases outside the gene matches. Here the CDR3 reads CASSVGGTGTYEQYF. DNA for the CDR3: TGTGCCAGCAGCGTGGGTGGGACAGGGACCTACGAGCAGTACTTC.

Points on this clone: The sample has other DNA sequences that encode this CDR3 too. CDR3 protein: CASSLASGTSTDTQYF. The CDR3 nucleotides read TGCGCCAGCAGCTTGGCGAGCGGCACTAGCACAGATACGCAGTATTTT. This chain uses TRBV5-1 with TRBJ2-3; D is possibly TRBD2 (5 bases). In germline, CDR1 is SGHRS, CDR2 YFSETQ. The V gene lost 0 bases and the J gene lost 0 bases, with 11 bases spanning the gap. The CDR3 contains 16 residues. Complete variable domain (other parts from reference TRBV5-1 and TRBJ2-3): KAGVTQTPRYLIKTRGQQVTLSCSPISGHRSVSWYQQTPGQGLQFLFEYFSETQRNKGNFPGRFSGRQFSNSRSEMNVSTLELGDSALYLCASSLASGTSTDTQYFGPGTRLTVL.

The chain combines TRBV27 with TRBJ1-3; D is uncertain. V was pared by 4 bases and J by 3 bases, with 16 bases between. The CDR3 extends over 16 amino acids. Germline CDR1 is MNHEY and CDR2 is SMNVEV (reference sequence). The CDR3 sequence is CASSSGPEAGGNTIYF. The CDR3 bases are TGTGCCAGCAGTTCTGGCCCGGAGGCTGGTGGAAACACCATATATTTT.

CDR3 sequence: CASSGEFYEQYF. The CDR3 nucleotides read TGTGCCAGCAGTGGGGAATTCTACGAGCAGTACTTC. The chain uses TRBV2 and TRBJ2-7; no clear D gene. Germline V gene lookup returns CDR1 SNHLY and CDR2 FYNNEI. V lost 4 bases and J 3 bases, leaving 7 bases between the germline ends. The CDR3 is 12 residues long.

V and J are TRBV18 and TRBJ2-7; TRBD2 aligns across 16 bases. The V gene end was trimmed by 2 bases and the J gene end by 2 bases; junction bases not matched to a gene: 12. The CDR3 runs to 20 residues. Germline CDR1 and CDR2: KGHSH and LQKENI. The CDR3 DNA reads as TGTGCCAGCTCACCAGGGATCCAGACCGGGACTAGCGGGAGGGCCTACGAGCAGTACTTC. Its translation is CASSPGIQTGTSGRAYEQYF.

This clone was observed once. The chain links TRBV18 to TRBJ1-6; 7 nucleotides agree with TRBD1. In germline, CDR1 is KGHSH, CDR2 LQKENI. The CDR3 covers 17 residues. The junction had 13 bases not matched to a gene; V was cut back by 3 bases and J by 8 bases. The CDR3 protein is CASSPQDLGQAHSPLHF. Written as DNA, the CDR3 is TGTGCCAGCTCACCCCAAGACCTCGGACAGGCCCATTCACCCCTCCACTTT. Filled out from reference TRBV18 and TRBJ1-6, the complete variable domain reads NAGVMQNPRHLVRRRGQEARLRCSPMKGHSHVYWYRQLPEEGLKFMVYLQKENIIDESGMPKERFSAEFPKEGPSILRIQQVVRGDSAAYFCASSPQDLGQAHSPLHFGNGTRLTVT.

This clone showed up just once. The chain links TRBV11-2 to TRBJ2-7; D is unclear. Germline V lookup: CDR1 SGHAT, CDR2 FQNNGV. This CDR3 contains 13 residues. V gave up 7 bases and J gave up 4 bases, with 14 bases separating them. CDR3 bases: TGTGCCAGCACCTCAGAACCTGCATACGAGCAGTACTTC. Translated, it gives CASTSEPAYEQYF. Using reference TRBV11-2 and TRBJ2-7 for the parts outside the CDR3, the full variable domain is EAGVAQSPRYKIIEKRQSVAFWCNPISGHATLYWYQQILGQGPKLLIQFQNNGVVDDSQLPKDRFSAERLKGVDSTLKIQPAKLEDSAVYLCASTSEPAYEQYFGPGTRLTVT.

On this clone: The same CDR3 also results from other DNA sequences found in this sample. This rearrangement joins TRBV5-1 to TRBJ2-5, with no clear D. This CDR3 contains 13 residues. The germline CDR1 and CDR2 sequences are SGHRS and YFSETQ. The V gene lost 0 bases and the J gene lost 5 bases, with 8 bases spanning the gap. The CDR3 here is CASSLVGRETQYF. CDR3 bases: TGCGCCAGCAGCTTGGTGGGTCGGGAGACCCAGTACTTC.

The chain combines TRBV7-8 with TRBJ2-7, with D perhaps TRBD2 (5 bases). The CDR3 runs 14 residues. The V gene's germline CDR1 is SGHVS and CDR2 FQNEAQ. Trimming pared 1 base from V and 1 base from J, leaving 8 bases between. The CDR3 protein is CASSLGLASYEQYF. The CDR3 bases are TGTGCCAGCAGCTTAGGGCTAGCTTCCTACGAGCAGTACTTC.

As concerns this clone: The same CDR3 also results from other DNA sequences found in this sample. This chain joins TRBV6-5 and TRBJ2-2; D remains unclear. Germline CDR1 is MNHEY and CDR2 is SVGAGI. This CDR3 contains 14 residues. V was pared by 2 bases and J by 1 base, with 5 bases between. The CDR3 loop reads CASSYTGNTGELFF. The CDR3 DNA is TGTGCCAGCAGTTACACCGGGAACACCGGGGAGCTGTTTTTT.

Note on this clone: Other DNA sequences from this sample encode an identical CDR3 as well. V is TRBV10-3 and J is TRBJ1-1, with TRBD1 matching 7 bases. CDR1 and CDR2 (germline): ENHRY, SYGVKD. This CDR3 comprises 14 residues. J was trimmed by 2 bases and V by 4 bases; bases with no gene match: 4. This chain's CDR3 is CAISVDRVNTEAFF. CDR3 in DNA: TGTGCCATCAGTGTAGACAGGGTTAACACTGAAGCTTTCTTT.

The sample holds one count of this clone. This chain joins TRBV7-9 and TRBJ2-7; 10 nucleotides align to TRBD2. Germline V CDR1 and CDR2: SEHNR, FQNEAQ (reference sequence). This CDR3 region has 13 residues. Trimming cost V 10 bases and J 6 bases; bases outside gene matches: 9. CDR3 sequence (DNA): TGTGCCATCGTTACTAGCGGGGTCACCGAGCAGTACTTC. Translating it yields CAIVTSGVTEQYF.